These 14 T cell receptor beta chains share one sample of origin, sequenced in a study of OX40 agonist ivuxolimab in advanced cancers. Generated by immunoSEQ multiplex PCR, the TCRdb table keeps only in-frame clones and is missing some. The profile shows tens of thousands of clones, 81% of them singletons. The source was CD4+ or CD8+ T cells sorted from blood, collected in a trial of the OX40 agonist ivuxolimab. The receptor source for this set is an adult with an advanced solid tumor such as melanoma, head and neck, liver or kidney cancer.

This chain joins TRBV28 and TRBJ2-7; perhaps TRBD2 as D (5 bases). The CDR3 spans 16 residues. CDR1 MDHEN and CDR2 SYDVKM come from the germline V gene. V was cut by 10 bases and J by 2 bases, with 24 bases left in between. The CDR3, as DNA: TGTGCCACCACCTTGGGAGATCCAAGAGAGGCCTACGAGCAGTACTTC. Protein sequence: CATTLGDPREAYEQYF. Combining the CDR3 with reference TRBV28 and TRBJ2-7 gives the whole variable domain DVKVTQSSRYLVKRTGEKVFLECVQDMDHENMFWYRQDPGLGLRLIYFSYDVKMKEKGDIPEGYSVSREKKERFSLILESASTNQTSMYLCATTLGDPREAYEQYFGPGTRLTVT.

This sequence joins TRBV6-5 and TRBJ1-4; TRBD1 matches at 9 bases. This CDR3 comprises 13 residues. The germline gives CDR1 MNHEY, CDR2 SVGAGI. V was clipped by 6 bases and J by 12 bases; unmatched bases: 8. The CDR3 coding sequence is TGTGCCAGCAGCCGGGGACAGGGTGTAGAACTGTTTTTT. Translated, it gives CASSRGQGVELFF.

The J gene is TRBJ2-1, the V gene TRBV29-1, with D possibly TRBD2 on 6 matching bases. The germline CDR1 and CDR2 sequences are SQVTM and ANQGSEA. The CDR3 has 10 residues. V lost 7 bases to trimming and J lost 10 bases, with 11 bases between them. Written as DNA, the CDR3 is TGCAGCGCCCTGGCGGGGGAGCAGTTCTTC. This translates into CSALAGEQFF.

This clone was detected a few times. The gene calls are TRBV14 and TRBJ2-1; weak D call: TRBD2 (6 bases). The CDR3 is made up of 15 amino acids. V gave up 2 bases and J gave up 5 bases, with 13 bases separating them. Germline values: CDR1 SGHDN, CDR2 FVKESK. This CDR3 is CASSQSTGLHNEQFF. In DNA form, the CDR3 reads TGTGCCAGCAGCCAATCCACGGGACTTCACAATGAGCAGTTCTTC.

This clone was counted only a few times. V usage is TRBV7-9 and J usage is TRBJ1-5; the D is unclear. V lost 0 bases and J lost 5, with 17 bases in between. The CDR3 loop spans 17 amino acids. Germline V gene lookup returns CDR1 SEHNR and CDR2 FQNEAQ (reference sequence). In nucleotides, the CDR3 is TGTGCCAGCAGCTTAGCGCTGGCGGAAGGTTCAGATCAGCCCCAGCATTTT. Its translation: CASSLALAEGSDQPQHF.

This clone was counted a single time. This chain uses TRBV11-2 with TRBJ2-1; 10 positions agree with TRBD1. This CDR3 region has 18 residues. Unmatched junction bases numbered 12, after V lost 4 bases and J lost 3 bases. CDR1 and CDR2 from the germline V gene are SGHAT and FQNNGV. The CDR3 sequence: CASSSPMDGTGDYNEQFF. CDR3 DNA sequence: TGTGCCAGCAGCTCCCCCATGGATGGGACAGGGGACTACAATGAGCAGTTCTTC.

This clone was counted a few times. The chain links TRBV11-2 to TRBJ1-1, with D perhaps TRBD1 (5 bases). V lost 3 bases to trimming and J lost 8 bases, with 19 bases between them. The CDR3 extends over 15 amino acids. Germline values: CDR1 SGHAT, CDR2 FQNNGV. The CDR3 DNA is TGTGCCAGCAGCTTTTATGGGGGAAACGTCTGGGAAGCTTTCTTT. It translates to CASSFYGGNVWEAFF.

This rearrangement joins TRBV7-2 to TRBJ2-2; possible D gene TRBD2, 6 bases. Germline V CDR1 and CDR2: SGHTA, FQGNSA. Trimming stripped 4 bases from V and 2 bases from J, with 11 bases between. This CDR3 is built from 15 residues. CDR3: CASSSGLPNTGELFF. The CDR3 bases are TGTGCCAGCAGCTCCGGACTACCTAACACCGGGGAGCTGTTTTTT.

The rearrangement uses TRBV19 and TRBJ1-5; 11 bases match TRBD1. V was clipped by 10 bases and J by 6 bases; unmatched bases: 11. This CDR3 is 15 amino acids long. Germline V lookup: CDR1 LNHDA, CDR2 SQIVND (reference sequence). The CDR3 region is CATRDWDRGGQPQHF. The CDR3 coding sequence is TGTGCCACCAGGGACTGGGACAGGGGGGGTCAGCCCCAGCATTTT.

Note on this clone: Germline and junction disagree at one end, which may indicate a read error. The same CDR3 also results from other DNA sequences found in this sample. The chain has TRBV28 and TRBJ2-2; D possibly corresponds to TRBD2 (5 bases). Germline loops: CDR1 MDHEN, CDR2 SYDVKM. This CDR3 is built from 18 residues. The CDR3 sequence: CASSLPPRVSTNTGELFF. The CDR3, as DNA: TGTGCCAGCAGTTTACCGCCGAGAGTATCTACGAACACTGGGGAGTTGTTTTTT.

This chain connects TRBV7-9 to TRBJ2-3; TRBD2 matches at 11 bases. This CDR3 has 18 amino acids. V lost 4 bases, J lost 4 bases, and 13 bases stayed unmatched. Per the germline V gene, CDR1 is SEHNR and CDR2 is FQNEAQ (reference sequence). This chain's CDR3 is CASSYPASLAGVPDTQYF. The CDR3 nucleotides read TGTGCCAGCAGCTACCCCGCTTCACTAGCGGGAGTCCCAGATACGCAGTATTTT.

This chain links TRBV11-2 with TRBJ2-7; 10 nucleotides align to TRBD1. The CDR3 has 16 residues. Trimming took 5 bases from V and 3 from J; bases not matched to a gene: 10. The germline V gene has CDR1 SGHAT and CDR2 FQNNGV. The CDR3 spells CASSLSSGTGVYEQYV. The CDR3 coding sequence is TGTGCCAGCAGCCTTAGCTCCGGGACAGGGGTCTACGAGCAGTACGTC.

This clone has a single count. The chain recombines TRBV5-1 with TRBJ1-6; D unclear. V was trimmed by 4 bases and J by 6 bases, leaving 11 bases between them. The CDR3 is 14 residues long. CDR1 SGHRS and CDR2 YFSETQ come from the germline V gene. The CDR3 nucleotides are TGCGCCAGCAGCGTCGGGCAGCCTAATTCACCCCTCCACTTT. It encodes CASSVGQPNSPLHF.

The gene calls are TRBV29-1 and TRBJ1-2; D not certain. This CDR3 spans 14 amino acids. V was cut by 2 bases and J by 4 bases, with 14 bases left in between. CDR1 is SQVTM, CDR2 ANQGSEA, per germline. For the CDR3, the DNA is TGCAGCGTTGAATACAAGGCCCCTCGCTATGGCTACACCTTC. Protein product: CSVEYKAPRYGYTF. Complete variable domain (other parts from reference TRBV29-1 and TRBJ1-2): SAVISQKPSRDICQRGTSLTIQCQVDSQVTMMFWYRQQPGQSLTLIATANQGSEATYESGFVIDKFPISRPNLTFSTLTVSNMSPEDSSIYLCSVEYKAPRYGYTFGSGTRLTVV.